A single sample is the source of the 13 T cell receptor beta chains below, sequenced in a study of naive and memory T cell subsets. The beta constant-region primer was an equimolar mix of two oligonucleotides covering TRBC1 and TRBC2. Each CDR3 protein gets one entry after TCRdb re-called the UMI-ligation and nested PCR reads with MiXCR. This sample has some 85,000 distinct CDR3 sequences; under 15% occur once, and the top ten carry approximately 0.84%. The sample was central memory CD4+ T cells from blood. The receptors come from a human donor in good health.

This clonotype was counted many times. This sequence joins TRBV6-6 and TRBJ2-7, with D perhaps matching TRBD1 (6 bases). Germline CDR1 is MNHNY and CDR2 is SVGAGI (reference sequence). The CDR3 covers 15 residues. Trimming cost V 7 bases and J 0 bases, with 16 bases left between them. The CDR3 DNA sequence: TGTGCCAGCAAACATAAGGGGGAGAGCTCCTACGAGCAGTACTTC. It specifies CASKHKGESSYEQYF.

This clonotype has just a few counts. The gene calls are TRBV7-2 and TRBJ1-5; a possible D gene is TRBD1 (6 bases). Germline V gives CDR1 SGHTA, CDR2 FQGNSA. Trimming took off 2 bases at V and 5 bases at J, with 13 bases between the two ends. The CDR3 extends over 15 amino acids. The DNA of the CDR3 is TGTGCCAGCAGCTTAAGCGCGGGGGCAGATCAGCCCCAGCATTTT. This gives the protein CASSLSAGADQPQHF.

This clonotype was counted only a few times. CDR3 protein: CASSGDFPGGYGYTF. The DNA for the CDR3 is TGTGCCAGCAGTGGAGACTTCCCAGGGGGCTATGGCTACACCTTC. This chain connects TRBV25-1 to TRBJ1-2; 7 nucleotides align to TRBD1. The germline V gene encodes CDR1 MGHDK and CDR2 SYGVNS. With 4 bases clipped from V and 4 bases from J, the junction kept 9 bases outside the gene matches. CDR3 size: 15 residues.

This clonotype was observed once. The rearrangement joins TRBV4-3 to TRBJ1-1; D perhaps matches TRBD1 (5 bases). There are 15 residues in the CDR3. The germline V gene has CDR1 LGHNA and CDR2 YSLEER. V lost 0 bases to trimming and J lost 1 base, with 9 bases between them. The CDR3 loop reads CASSQDGGSNTEAFF. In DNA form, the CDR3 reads TGCGCCAGCAGCCAAGACGGGGGGTCGAACACTGAAGCTTTCTTT.

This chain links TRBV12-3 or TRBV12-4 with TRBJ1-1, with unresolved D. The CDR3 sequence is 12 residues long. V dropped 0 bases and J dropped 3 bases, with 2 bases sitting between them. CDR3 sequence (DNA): TGTGCCAGCAGTTTAGCTTACACTGAAGCTTTCTTT. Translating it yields CASSLAYTEAFF.

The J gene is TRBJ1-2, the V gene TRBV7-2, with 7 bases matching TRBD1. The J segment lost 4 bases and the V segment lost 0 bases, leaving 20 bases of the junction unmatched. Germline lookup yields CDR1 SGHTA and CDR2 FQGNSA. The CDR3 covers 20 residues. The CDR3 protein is CASSLARQYYRRGRAYGYTF. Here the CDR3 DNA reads TGTGCCAGCAGCTTAGCGCGTCAATACTATAGGAGGGGGCGAGCCTATGGCTACACCTTC.

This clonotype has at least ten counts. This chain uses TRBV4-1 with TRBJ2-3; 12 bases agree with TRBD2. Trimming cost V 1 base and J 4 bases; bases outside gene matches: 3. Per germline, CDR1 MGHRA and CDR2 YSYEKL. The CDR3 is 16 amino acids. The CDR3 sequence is CASSQGLAGEADTQYF. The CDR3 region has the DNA TGCGCCAGCAGCCAAGGACTAGCGGGAGAAGCAGATACGCAGTATTTT.

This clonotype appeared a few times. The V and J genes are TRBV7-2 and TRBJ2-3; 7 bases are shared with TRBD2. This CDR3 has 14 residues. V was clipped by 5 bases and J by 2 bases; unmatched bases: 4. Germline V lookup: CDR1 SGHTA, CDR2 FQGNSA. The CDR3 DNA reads TGTGCCAGCAGCCGGCAGCGGGACACAGATACGCAGTATTTT. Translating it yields CASSRQRDTDTQYF.

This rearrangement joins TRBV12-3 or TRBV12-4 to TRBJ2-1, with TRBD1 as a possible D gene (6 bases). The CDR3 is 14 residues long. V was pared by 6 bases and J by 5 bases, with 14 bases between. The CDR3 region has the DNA TGTGCCAGCAGGAAGGGGGAGTACCACAATGAGCAGTTCTTC. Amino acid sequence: CASRKGEYHNEQFF.

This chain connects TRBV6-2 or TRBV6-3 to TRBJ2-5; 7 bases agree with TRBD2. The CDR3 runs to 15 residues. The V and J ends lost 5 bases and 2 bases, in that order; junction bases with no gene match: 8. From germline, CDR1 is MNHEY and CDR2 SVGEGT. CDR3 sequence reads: CASSRPGGNQETQYF. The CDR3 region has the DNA TGTGCCAGCAGTCGACCCGGGGGGAATCAAGAGACCCAGTACTTC.

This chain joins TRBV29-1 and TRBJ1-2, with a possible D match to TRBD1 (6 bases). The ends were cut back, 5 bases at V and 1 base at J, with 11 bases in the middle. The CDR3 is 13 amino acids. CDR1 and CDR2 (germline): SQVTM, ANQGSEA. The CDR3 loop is CSVLGQLNYGYTF. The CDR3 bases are TGCAGCGTTTTAGGACAGCTTAACTATGGCTACACCTTC.

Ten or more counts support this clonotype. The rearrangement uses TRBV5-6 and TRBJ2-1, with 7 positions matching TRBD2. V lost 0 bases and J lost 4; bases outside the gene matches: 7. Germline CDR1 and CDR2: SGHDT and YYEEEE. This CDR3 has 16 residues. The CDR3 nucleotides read TGTGCCAGCAGCTTGGGCGGGGGACTGCCGTACAATGAGCAGTTCTTC. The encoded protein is CASSLGGGLPYNEQFF.

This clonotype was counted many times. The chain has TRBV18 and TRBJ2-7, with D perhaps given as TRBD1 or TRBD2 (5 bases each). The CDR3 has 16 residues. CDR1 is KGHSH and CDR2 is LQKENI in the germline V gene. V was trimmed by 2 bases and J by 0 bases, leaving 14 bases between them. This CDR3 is CASSPSLGDHSYEQYF. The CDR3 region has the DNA TGTGCCAGCTCACCATCGCTGGGGGACCACTCCTACGAGCAGTACTTC.